The 9 T cell receptor beta chains listed next were all sequenced from one sample in a study of blood T cell repertoires in COVID-19. Produced via immunoSEQ multiplex PCR; TCRdb's table is partial and in-frame only. The sample has under 250,000 clones; 83% are singletons. Sequenced material: peripheral blood. Every receptor here comes from a human donor in a cohort sampled during active COVID-19.

This CDR3 is CASSVGLWETQYF. Written as DNA, the CDR3 is TGTGCCAGCAGCGTAGGACTTTGGGAGACCCAGTACTTC. The chain is built from TRBV9 and TRBJ2-5; D unresolved. CDR3 size: 13 residues. Germline CDR1 reads SGDLS; CDR2 reads YYNGEE. Trimming left V 0 bases short and J 5 bases short, with 8 bases between. The whole variable domain, filled in from reference TRBV9 and TRBJ2-5, reads DSGVTQTPKHLITATGQRVTLRCSPRSGDLSVYWYQQSLDQGLQFLIQYYNGEERAKGNILERFSAQQFPDLHSELNLSSLELGDSALYFCASSVGLWETQYFGPGTRLLVL.

This clone was counted once. The chain is built from TRBV6-5 and TRBJ2-1; 8 bases are a match to TRBD2. V shed 0 bases and J 6 bases; nucleotides not matched to a gene: 7. Per germline, CDR1 MNHEY and CDR2 SVGAGI. The CDR3 is made up of 16 amino acids. The CDR3 loop is CASSYSYGTRVNEQFF. CDR3 in DNA: TGTGCCAGCAGTTACTCCTACGGGACTAGAGTCAATGAGCAGTTCTTC.

The genes are TRBV18 and TRBJ1-4; 7 bases are a match to TRBD1. The CDR3 totals 14 residues. The germline V gene has CDR1 KGHSH and CDR2 LQKENI. Unmatched junction bases numbered 1, after V lost 3 bases and J lost 3 bases. In nucleotides, the CDR3 is TGTGCCAGCTCACCTGGGACAGCTAATGAAAAACTGTTTTTT. This encodes CASSPGTANEKLFF. The variable domain in full, with the rest retrieved from reference TRBV18 and TRBJ1-4, is NAGVMQNPRHLVRRRGQEARLRCSPMKGHSHVYWYRQLPEEGLKFMVYLQKENIIDESGMPKERFSAEFPKEGPSILRIQQVVRGDSAAYFCASSPGTANEKLFFGSGTQLSVL.

At least ten counts were recorded for this clone. V and J are TRBV7-9 and TRBJ1-5; D is unresolved. CDR1 and CDR2 from the germline V gene are SEHNR and FQNEAQ (reference sequence). The CDR3 totals 13 residues. Trimming took 0 bases from V and 3 from J, leaving 3 bases between them. The CDR3 loop is CASSLAFNQPQHF. CDR3 nucleotides: TGTGCCAGCAGCTTAGCCTTCAATCAGCCCCAGCATTTT.

This clone has a single count. V and J are TRBV12-3 or TRBV12-4 and TRBJ2-1; D is unclear. Trimming took 3 bases from V and 4 from J, leaving 7 bases between them. The CDR3 length is 13 residues. CDR3 sequence reads: CASSFGDYNEQFF. Written as DNA, the CDR3 is TGTGCCAGCAGTTTCGGAGATTACAATGAGCAGTTCTTC.

The chain carries TRBV6-1 and TRBJ2-1; 9 bases are shared with TRBD2. V lost 2 bases and J lost 4; bases outside the gene matches: 6. Germline CDR1 reads MNHNS; CDR2 reads SASEGT. This CDR3 is built from 16 residues. In nucleotides, the CDR3 is TGTGCCAGCAGTGAATCTTTTGCGGGAGGGTACAATGAGCAGTTCTTC. Translated, it gives CASSESFAGGYNEQFF.

This clone has just a few counts. The chain joins TRBV3-1 (or the pseudogene TRBV3-2) to TRBJ2-2; TRBD2 matches 9 bases. After removal of 4 bases from V and 7 bases from J, the junction contained 7 bases not matched to a gene. Germline loops: CDR1 LGHDT, CDR2 YNNKEL (reference sequence). This CDR3 is 15 amino acids long. CDR3 nucleotide sequence: TGTGCCAGCAGCCTCGGACTAGCGTTGGGCGGGGAGCTGTTTTTT. It encodes CASSLGLALGGELFF.

The chain combines TRBV19 with TRBJ1-6, with unresolved D. The V end lost 6 bases, the J end lost 7 bases, and 16 bases lay between the germline ends. The CDR3 has 15 amino acids. CDR1 is LNHDA and CDR2 is SQIVND in the germline V gene (reference sequence). CDR3 nucleotides: TGTGCCAGTAGCACTGAGCAGGCCCGAAATTCACCCCTCCACTTT. Its protein product is CASSTEQARNSPLHF.

The rearrangement links TRBV3-1 (or the pseudogene TRBV3-2) to TRBJ2-7, with a possible D match to TRBD2 (5 bases). Germline CDR1 and CDR2: LGHDT and YNNKEL (reference sequence). This CDR3 is built from 15 residues. Trimming pared 0 bases from V and 0 bases from J, leaving 9 bases between. CDR3 amino acids: CASSQDHTSSYEQYF. As DNA, the CDR3 is TGTGCCAGCAGCCAAGATCACACTAGCTCCTACGAGCAGTACTTC.